The source of this T cell receptor (beta chain) is a study of monozygotic twins with cystic fibrosis. Notes on this clone: Its antigen remains unknown.

General study points: Low clonality (median roughly 0.009) suggested a mostly naive repertoire. No link emerged between shared CDR3 counts and age, concordance or severity. Monozygotic CF twin pairs shared significantly more nucleotide-identical clonotypes than unrelated CF individuals did.

V lost 2 bases, J lost 5 bases, and 15 bases lay in between. The CDR3 has 15 residues. Germline V gene sequence: CDR1 MNHEY, CDR2 SVGAGI. The data were produced by immunoSEQ multiplex PCR, yet TCRdb's version contains in-frame clones alone and is incomplete. This table holds approximately 14,000 clones, around 89% found once. The sequencing input was blood. The chain carries TRBV6-5 and TRBJ2-5; D might be TRBD2 (6 bases). This receptor was identified in a boy aged 5 to 17 with cystic fibrosis. CDR3 protein: CASSYGAGLGETQYF. DNA for the CDR3: TGTGCCAGCAGTTACGGGGCGGGGCTGGGGGAGACCCAGTACTTC.